Presented here are 32 T cell receptor beta chains from one specimen sequenced in a study of T cell changes during pregnancy in multiple sclerosis. Using immunoSEQ multiplex PCR, the repertoire was profiled, and TCRdb retains in-frame clones only, with some absent. The sample shows roughly 57,000 clones, 80% to 90% of them seen only once. The input for sequencing was peripheral blood, taken in the first trimester of pregnancy. The receptors derive from a female donor with multiple sclerosis, enrolled in a pregnancy study.

This chain links TRBV6-5 with TRBJ2-7; 9 bases align to TRBD2. The CDR3 extends over 15 amino acids. Trimming took 6 bases from V and 0 from J; bases not matched to a gene: 6. The germline CDR1 and CDR2 sequences are MNHEY and SVGAGI. For the CDR3, the DNA is TGTGCCAGCAGGGGGAGCGGGGGGTTCTCCTACGAGCAGTACTTC. Translation: CASRGSGGFSYEQYF.

V and J are TRBV30 and TRBJ1-4; TRBD1 agrees at 8 bases. The length of the CDR3 is 13 residues. V lost 2 bases, J lost 7 bases, and 3 bases stayed unmatched. Germline CDR1 and CDR2: GTSNPN and SVGIG (reference sequence). The DNA for the CDR3 is TGTGCCTGGAGTACACAGGGGGGTGAAAAACTGTTTTTT. Its translation is CAWSTQGGEKLFF. The full variable domain, rest sourced from reference TRBV30 and TRBJ1-4, is SQTIHQWPATLVQPVGSPLSLECTVEGTSNPNLYWYRQAAGRGLQLLFYSVGIGQISSEVPQNLSASRPQDRQFILSSKKLLLSDSGFYLCAWSTQGGEKLFFGSGTQLSVL.

V and J are TRBV18 and TRBJ1-3, with D uncertain. Germline V CDR1 and CDR2: KGHSH, LQKENI. V was trimmed by 2 bases and J by 4 bases, leaving 12 bases between them. This CDR3 is 15 amino acids long. The CDR3 coding sequence is TGTGCCAGCTCACCATTCGTGGAGGACGGAAACACCATATATTTT. Translation gives CASSPFVEDGNTIYF. The full variable domain, in which reference TRBV18 and TRBJ1-3 provide the parts outside the CDR3, is NAGVMQNPRHLVRRRGQEARLRCSPMKGHSHVYWYRQLPEEGLKFMVYLQKENIIDESGMPKERFSAEFPKEGPSILRIQQVVRGDSAAYFCASSPFVEDGNTIYFGEGSWLTVV.

The chain combines TRBV30 with TRBJ2-7, with TRBD1 identical over 7 bases. The germline CDR1 and CDR2 sequences are GTSNPN and SVGIG (reference sequence). The CDR3 runs to 15 residues. J was trimmed by 5 bases and V by 5 bases; bases with no gene match: 15. The CDR3: CAWEPLDRVTHEQYF. In DNA form, the CDR3 reads TGTGCCTGGGAGCCATTAGACAGGGTAACCCACGAGCAGTACTTC.

This clone was picked up a small number of times. V and J are TRBV28 and TRBJ1-1, with D tentatively TRBD1 (6 bases). Germline V gene sequence: CDR1 MDHEN, CDR2 SYDVKM. The CDR3 loop spans 16 amino acids. Trimming removed 5 bases at V and 2 bases at J, with 18 bases between. This CDR3 is CASSAGAIVVNTEAFF. CDR3 DNA: TGTGCCAGCAGTGCAGGGGCGATCGTTGTAAACACTGAAGCTTTCTTT.

This chain uses TRBV2 with TRBJ1-5, with TRBD1 matching over 7 bases. Unmatched junction bases numbered 2, after V lost 5 bases and J lost 1 base. The CDR3 covers 14 residues. CDR1 and CDR2 (germline): SNHLY, FYNNEI. CDR3 bases: TGTGCCAGCAGTCCGGGACAGAGCAATCAGCCCCAGCATTTT. Translating it yields CASSPGQSNQPQHF. The full variable domain, rest sourced from reference TRBV2 and TRBJ1-5, is EPEVTQTPSHQVTQMGQEVILRCVPISNHLYFYWYRQILGQKVEFLVSFYNNEISEKSEIFDDQFSVERPDGSNFTLKIRSTKLEDSAMYFCASSPGQSNQPQHFGDGTRLSIL.

This chain links TRBV9 with TRBJ2-2; perhaps TRBD1 as D (6 bases). The V end lost 0 bases, the J end lost 13 bases, and 16 bases lay between the germline ends. The CDR3 has 14 residues. CDR1 is SGDLS and CDR2 is YYNGEE in the germline V gene. CDR3 bases: TGTGCCAGCAGCGTAGAGGGGACACCCAGACGGCTGTTTTTT. This translates into CASSVEGTPRRLFF.

In this sample, this clone turned up a few times. This sequence joins TRBV5-1 and TRBJ2-7; 12 positions agree with TRBD1. The V segment lost 1 base and the J segment 9 bases; nucleotides outside the gene matches: 8. Germline CDR1 is SGHRS and CDR2 is YFSETQ. The CDR3 is 15 amino acids. CDR3 loop: CASSLYGTGGAGQYF. The CDR3 region has the DNA TGCGCCAGCAGCTTGTACGGGACAGGGGGCGCAGGGCAGTACTTC.

The chain links TRBV6-1 to TRBJ2-7; 7 nucleotides line up with TRBD2. CDR1 is MNHNS and CDR2 is SASEGT in the germline V gene. The junction had 4 bases not matched to a gene; V was cut back by 2 bases and J by 0 bases. CDR3 size: 15 residues. The CDR3 sequence: CASSEQAGDSYEQYF. The DNA of the CDR3 is TGTGCCAGCAGTGAACAGGCGGGGGACTCCTACGAGCAGTACTTC.

As DNA, the CDR3 is TGTGCCTTCACCCGACAGGTCGTTGGCGAAAAACTGTTTTTT. Protein sequence: CAFTRQVVGEKLFF. The chain uses TRBV30 and TRBJ1-4; D is possibly TRBD1 (6 bases). Germline CDR1 reads GTSNPN; CDR2 reads SVGIG (reference sequence). The CDR3 sequence is 14 residues long. Trimming removed 7 bases from V and 8 bases from J, with 20 bases in between.

The chain has TRBV27 and TRBJ1-1, with 7 bases aligning to TRBD1. Germline CDR1 reads MNHEY; CDR2 reads SMNVEV (reference sequence). The length of the CDR3 is 15 residues. The J segment lost 1 base and the V segment lost 7 bases, leaving 9 bases of the junction unmatched. The CDR3 coding sequence is TGTGCCAGCAACCCCTCGGACAGGCCGAACACTGAAGCTTTCTTT. Translation gives CASNPSDRPNTEAFF.

V usage is TRBV6-6 and J usage is TRBJ2-5, with no clear D. CDR1 is MNHNY, CDR2 SVGAGI, per germline (reference sequence). This CDR3 is 15 amino acids long. V was cut by 5 bases and J by 4 bases, with 17 bases left in between. The CDR3 reads CASSPVRTLRETQYF. In DNA form, the CDR3 reads TGTGCCAGCAGTCCCGTACGTACTTTACGAGAGACCCAGTACTTC.

The gene calls are TRBV9 and TRBJ2-2, with 9 bases that match TRBD2. Germline V CDR1 and CDR2: SGDLS, YYNGEE. The CDR3 consists of 14 residues. After removal of 7 bases from V and 1 base from J, the junction contained 2 bases not matched to a gene. The CDR3 sequence is CASARGGNTGELFF. The DNA for the CDR3 is TGTGCCAGCGCGCGGGGGGGGAACACCGGGGAGCTGTTTTTT.

The gene calls are TRBV9 and TRBJ1-5; TRBD1 is a possible D gene (5 bases). Trimming shortened V by 3 bases and J by 4 bases, and 8 bases separated the two germline ends. The CDR3 length is 13 residues. Germline CDR1 and CDR2: SGDLS and YYNGEE. CDR3 coding DNA: TGTGCCAGCAGCGGGACACCTAATCAGCCCCAGCATTTT. Translated: CASSGTPNQPQHF. Drawing the rest from reference TRBV9 and TRBJ1-5, the complete variable domain is DSGVTQTPKHLITATGQRVTLRCSPRSGDLSVYWYQQSLDQGLQFLIQYYNGEERAKGNILERFSAQQFPDLHSELNLSSLELGDSALYFCASSGTPNQPQHFGDGTRLSIL.

This clone has only one observation. V and J are TRBV10-2 and TRBJ2-6; D gene uncertain. V was shortened by 4 bases and J by 0 bases, with 7 bases between the two germline ends. Germline lookup yields CDR1 WSHSY and CDR2 SAAADI. The CDR3 extends over 15 amino acids. This CDR3 reads CASSVRFSGANVLTF. In DNA form, the CDR3 reads TGCGCCAGCAGTGTGAGGTTCTCTGGGGCCAACGTCCTGACTTTC.

The V and J genes are TRBV9 and TRBJ2-7; D unclear. The CDR3 consists of 14 residues. Trimming shortened V by 3 bases and J by 0 bases, and 10 bases separated the two germline ends. From germline, CDR1 is SGDLS and CDR2 YYNGEE. CDR3: CASSADTNSYEQYF. For the CDR3, the DNA is TGTGCCAGCAGCGCCGACACCAACTCCTACGAGCAGTACTTC.

The V gene is TRBV6-1, the J gene TRBJ1-2; 9 bases line up with TRBD1. This CDR3 contains 15 residues. V dropped 6 bases and J dropped 3; count of bases not matched to a gene: 8. The germline gives CDR1 MNHNS, CDR2 SASEGT. This CDR3 reads CASRGDRVFDYGYTF. DNA of the CDR3: TGTGCCAGCAGGGGGGACAGGGTCTTTGACTATGGCTACACCTTC.

The chain uses TRBV5-1 and TRBJ2-1; 7 bases line up with TRBD1. The V gene's germline CDR1 is SGHRS and CDR2 YFSETQ. Unmatched junction bases numbered 3, after V lost 2 bases and J lost 4 bases. The length of the CDR3 is 14 residues. The CDR3 protein is CASSLTGAYNEQFF. CDR3 nucleotides: TGCGCCAGCAGCTTAACAGGGGCTTACAATGAGCAGTTCTTC.

The V gene is TRBV30, the J gene TRBJ1-4; possible D gene TRBD1, 5 bases. V gave up 5 bases and J gave up 5 bases, with 15 bases separating them. This CDR3 spans 14 amino acids. From germline, CDR1 is GTSNPN and CDR2 SVGIG (reference sequence). The CDR3 DNA sequence: TGTGCCTGGGGGACCGGGACTGGGAATGAAAAACTGTTTTTT. Translation gives CAWGTGTGNEKLFF.

This chain uses TRBV27 with TRBJ1-6, with unresolved D. The CDR3 loop spans 16 amino acids. Per germline, CDR1 MNHEY and CDR2 SMNVEV (reference sequence). V lost 6 bases and J 7 bases, leaving 19 bases between the germline ends. The CDR3: CASSPGPTGYNSPLHF. The CDR3 DNA follows: TGTGCCAGCAGCCCCGGCCCCACGGGATACAATTCACCCCTCCACTTT.

The chain employs TRBV4-1 and TRBJ1-2, with D perhaps TRBD1 (5 bases). Between the trimmed V and J ends, which lost 0 bases and 8 bases, there was a span of 16 bases. Germline assignment: CDR1 MGHRA and CDR2 YSYEKL. The CDR3 extends over 15 amino acids. CDR3 DNA: TGCGCCAGCAGCCAAGAACTCAGGGCAGGGAACGGCTACACCTTC. Its translation: CASSQELRAGNGYTF.

The J gene is TRBJ2-5, the V gene TRBV7-9; TRBD1 matches 9 bases. The germline gives CDR1 SEHNR, CDR2 FQNEAQ (reference sequence). With V trimmed by 4 bases and J by 4 bases, 13 bases remained unmatched. The CDR3 runs 17 residues. CDR3 sequence (DNA): TGTGCCAGCAGCTCGGGGGGACAGGGCCCGAAAGGAGAGACCCAGTACTTC. The encoded protein is CASSSGGQGPKGETQYF.

The chain is built from TRBV11-2 and TRBJ1-1, with D possibly TRBD1 on 6 matching bases. The CDR3 runs to 15 residues. Per the germline V gene, CDR1 is SGHAT and CDR2 is FQNNGV. Trimming removed 1 base at V and 0 bases at J, with 9 bases between. This CDR3 reads CASSLVQGMNTEAFF. For the CDR3, the DNA is TGTGCCAGCAGCTTAGTGCAGGGGATGAACACTGAAGCTTTCTTT.

This clone appeared a few times. The rearrangement links TRBV7-3 to TRBJ1-1, with D hard to call. There are 16 residues in the CDR3. The V gene lost 5 bases and the J gene lost 5 bases, with 21 bases spanning the gap. Germline CDR1 reads SGHTA; CDR2 reads FQGTGA. CDR3 sequence reads: CASSPSNLGGRTEAFF. The CDR3 DNA is TGTGCCAGCAGCCCATCTAATCTGGGTGGCAGGACTGAAGCTTTCTTT.

This clone was recorded only once. The chain couples TRBV6-6 to TRBJ1-5; D unresolved. The germline V gene has CDR1 MNHNY and CDR2 SVGAGI (reference sequence). The ends were cut back, 5 bases at V and 0 bases at J, with 8 bases in the middle. The CDR3 has 14 amino acids. The CDR3 DNA is TGTGCCAGCAGTCGAACAGCTAGCAATCAGCCCCAGCATTTT. It codes for CASSRTASNQPQHF.

Points on this clone: Within the sample, other DNA sequences also encode this same CDR3. The chain uses TRBV5-1 and TRBJ2-2; 8 bases are shared with TRBD1. CDR3 length: 15 amino acids. Germline V lookup: CDR1 SGHRS, CDR2 YFSETQ. Trimming at V came to 3 bases and at J to 5 bases, leaving 6 bases not matched to a gene. CDR3 sequence: CASSSQGAGTGELFF. In DNA, the CDR3 is TGCGCCAGCAGCTCGCAGGGGGCTGGGACCGGGGAGCTGTTTTTT.

This clone occurred once. The genes are TRBV19 and TRBJ2-3; D is possibly TRBD2 (6 bases). V was shortened by 5 bases and J by 3 bases, with 9 bases between the two germline ends. CDR3 length: 13 amino acids. The germline gives CDR1 LNHDA, CDR2 SQIVND (reference sequence). The CDR3 spells CASSSGDTDTQYF. CDR3 coding DNA: TGTGCCAGTAGTTCGGGAGATACAGATACGCAGTATTTT. Looking up the rest from reference TRBV19 and TRBJ2-3 gives the full variable domain: DGGITQSPKYLFRKEGQNVTLSCEQNLNHDAMYWYRQDPGQGLRLIYYSQIVNDFQKGDIAEGYSVSREKKESFPLTVTSAQKNPTAFYLCASSSGDTDTQYFGPGTRLTVL.

This chain links TRBV2 with TRBJ2-7; D uncertain. CDR3 length: 15 amino acids. Germline-derived CDR1 and CDR2 are SNHLY and FYNNEI. Between the trimmed V and J ends, which lost 1 base and 6 bases, there was a span of 16 bases. CDR3 DNA: TGTGCCAGCAGTGAAGTGGGCCAGGTGTCGGTCGAGCAGTACTTC. Translated: CASSEVGQVSVEQYF.

CDR3 DNA: TGTGCCAGTAGTATAACGGACACCTACGAGCAGTACTTC. This translates into CASSITDTYEQYF. The chain links TRBV19 to TRBJ2-7; D might be TRBD1 (5 bases). Trimming stripped 2 bases from V and 2 bases from J, with 7 bases between. Germline lookup yields CDR1 LNHDA and CDR2 SQIVND (reference sequence). There are 13 residues in the CDR3. Full variable domain (outside the CDR3, taken from reference TRBV19 and TRBJ2-7): DGGITQSPKYLFRKEGQNVTLSCEQNLNHDAMYWYRQDPGQGLRLIYYSQIVNDFQKGDIAEGYSVSREKKESFPLTVTSAQKNPTAFYLCASSITDTYEQYFGPGTRLTVT.

The chain couples TRBV6-1 to TRBJ1-5; 8 bases are a match to TRBD1. The trim removed 4 bases at V and 7 bases at J, leaving 6 bases unmatched. Germline assignment: CDR1 MNHNS and CDR2 SASEGT. This CDR3 region has 14 residues. CDR3 sequence reads: CASSVQGGEQPQHF. The CDR3 region has the DNA TGTGCCAGCAGTGTACAGGGGGGAGAGCAGCCCCAGCATTTT.

The chain couples TRBV11-2 to TRBJ1-2; weak D call: TRBD1 (5 bases). The CDR3 runs to 14 residues. Germline V CDR1 and CDR2: SGHAT, FQNNGV. V lost 1 base to trimming and J lost 4 bases, with 10 bases between them. CDR3 nucleotides: TGTGCCAGCAGCTTAGCAGGGCCGGGCTATGGCTACACCTTC. Amino acid sequence: CASSLAGPGYGYTF.

J is TRBJ2-7 and V is TRBV11-3; a weak D match, TRBD1 (5 bases). The length of the CDR3 is 15 residues. CDR1 SGHNT and CDR2 YENEEA come from the germline V gene. Trimming stripped 5 bases from V and 2 bases from J, with 16 bases between. CDR3 nucleotide sequence: TGTGCCAGCAGCCTAGGGCAGGGAACAACCTACGAGCAGTACTTC. It translates to CASSLGQGTTYEQYF.